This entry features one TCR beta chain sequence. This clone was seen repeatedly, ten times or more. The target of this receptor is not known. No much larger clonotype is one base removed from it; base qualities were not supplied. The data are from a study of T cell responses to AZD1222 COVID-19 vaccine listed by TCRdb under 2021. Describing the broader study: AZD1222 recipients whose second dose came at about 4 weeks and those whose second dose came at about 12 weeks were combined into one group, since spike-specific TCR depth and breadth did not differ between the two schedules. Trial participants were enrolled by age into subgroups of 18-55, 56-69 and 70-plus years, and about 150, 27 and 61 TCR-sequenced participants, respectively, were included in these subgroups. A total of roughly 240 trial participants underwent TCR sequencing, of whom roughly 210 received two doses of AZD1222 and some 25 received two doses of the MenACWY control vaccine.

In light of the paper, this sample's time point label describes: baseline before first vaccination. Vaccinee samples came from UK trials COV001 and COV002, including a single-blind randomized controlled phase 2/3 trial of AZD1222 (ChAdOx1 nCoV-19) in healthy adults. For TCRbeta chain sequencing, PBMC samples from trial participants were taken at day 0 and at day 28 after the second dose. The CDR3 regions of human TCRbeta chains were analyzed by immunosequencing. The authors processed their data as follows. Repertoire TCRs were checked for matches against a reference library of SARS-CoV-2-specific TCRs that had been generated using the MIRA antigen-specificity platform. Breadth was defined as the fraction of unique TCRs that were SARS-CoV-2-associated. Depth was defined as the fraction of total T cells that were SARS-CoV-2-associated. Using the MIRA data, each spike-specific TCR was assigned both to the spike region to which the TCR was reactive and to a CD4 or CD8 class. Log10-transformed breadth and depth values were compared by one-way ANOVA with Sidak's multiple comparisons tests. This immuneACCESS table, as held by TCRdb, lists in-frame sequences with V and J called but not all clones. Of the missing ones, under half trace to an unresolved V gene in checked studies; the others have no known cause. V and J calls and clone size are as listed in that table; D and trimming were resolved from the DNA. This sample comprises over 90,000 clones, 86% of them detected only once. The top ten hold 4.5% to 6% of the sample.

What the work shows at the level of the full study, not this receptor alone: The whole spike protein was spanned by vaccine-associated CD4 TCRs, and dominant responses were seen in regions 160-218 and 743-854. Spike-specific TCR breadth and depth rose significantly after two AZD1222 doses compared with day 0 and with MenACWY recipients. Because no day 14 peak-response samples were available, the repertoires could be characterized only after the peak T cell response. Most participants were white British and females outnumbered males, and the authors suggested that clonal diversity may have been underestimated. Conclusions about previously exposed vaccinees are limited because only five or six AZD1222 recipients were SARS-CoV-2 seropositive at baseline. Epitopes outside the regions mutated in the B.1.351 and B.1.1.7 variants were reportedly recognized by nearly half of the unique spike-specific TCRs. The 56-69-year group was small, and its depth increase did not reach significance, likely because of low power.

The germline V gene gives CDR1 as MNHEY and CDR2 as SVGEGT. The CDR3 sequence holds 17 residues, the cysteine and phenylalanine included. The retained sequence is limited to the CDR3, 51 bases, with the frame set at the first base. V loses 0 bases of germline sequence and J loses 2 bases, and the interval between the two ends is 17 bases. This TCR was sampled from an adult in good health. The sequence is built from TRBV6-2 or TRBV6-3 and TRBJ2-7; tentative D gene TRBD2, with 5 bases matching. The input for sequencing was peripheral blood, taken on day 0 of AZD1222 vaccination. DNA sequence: TGTGCCAGCAGTTACTCTTTTACACGGGGTGAAGCCTACGAGCAGTACTTC. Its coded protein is CASSYSFTRGEAYEQYF.